The 29 T cell receptor beta chains listed next were all sequenced from one sample in a study of blood T cell repertoires in COVID-19. Generated by immunoSEQ multiplex PCR, the TCRdb table keeps only in-frame clones and is missing some. The sample contains 80,000 to 100,000 clones, about 86% of which appear only once. The sample was peripheral blood. The receptor source for this set is an elderly woman in a cohort sampled during active or convalescent COVID-19.

This chain connects TRBV7-2 to TRBJ2-5; 7 nucleotides agree with TRBD2. V shed 3 bases, J shed 5 bases, and the junction held 3 bases outside the gene matches. Germline V gene data show CDR1 as SGHTA and CDR2 as FQGNSA. The CDR3 extends over 13 amino acids. CDR3 bases: TGTGCCAGCAGCTTTCAGGGAGGGGAGACCCAGTACTTC. This codes for CASSFQGGETQYF.

The genes are TRBV6-1 and TRBJ2-1; 7 positions agree with TRBD1. This CDR3 comprises 15 residues. J lost 4 bases, V lost 2 bases, and 5 bases had no gene match. Germline loops: CDR1 MNHNS, CDR2 SASEGT. The CDR3: CASSEIGTEYNEQFF. Written as DNA, the CDR3 is TGTGCCAGCAGTGAAATTGGGACAGAATACAATGAGCAGTTCTTC.

The CDR3 region is CASSLEPHGYTF. CDR3 coding DNA: TGTGCCAGCAGCTTAGAGCCCCATGGCTACACCTTC. The chain recombines TRBV7-9 with TRBJ1-2; D gene unclear. With 1 base removed from V and 6 bases from J, the gap between germline ends came to 6 bases. This CDR3 spans 12 amino acids. The germline gives CDR1 SEHNR, CDR2 FQNEAQ (reference sequence). The entire variable domain, with the rest obtained from reference TRBV7-9 and TRBJ1-2, is as follows: DTGVSQNPRHKITKRGQNVTFRCDPISEHNRLYWYRQTLGQGPEFLTYFQNEAQLEKSRLLSDRFSAERPKGSFSTLEIQRTEQGDSAMYLCASSLEPHGYTFGSGTRLTVV.

Comments on this clone: An end of the junction does not agree with germline; a read error may underlie this. This chain links TRBV27 with TRBJ2-7, with TRBD1 identical over 8 bases. Germline V gene data show CDR1 as MNHEY and CDR2 as SMNVEV (reference sequence). The length of the CDR3 is 9 residues. The CDR3 reads CQGAYEQYF. The CDR3 nucleotides are TGCCAGGGGGCGTACGAGCAGTACTTC.

This chain uses TRBV5-6 with TRBJ1-5; D ambiguous. Per the germline V gene, CDR1 is SGHDT and CDR2 is YYEEEE. The CDR3 has 14 amino acids. Trimming took 1 base from V and 2 from J, leaving 7 bases between them. The CDR3 protein is CASSLLGGNQPQHF. CDR3 nucleotides: TGTGCCAGCAGCTTGCTCGGAGGCAATCAGCCCCAGCATTTT.

The chain couples TRBV2 to TRBJ1-5; D is unclear. The CDR3 sequence is 11 residues long. Between the trimmed V and J ends, which lost 5 bases and 5 bases, there was a span of 4 bases. The V gene's germline CDR1 is SNHLY and CDR2 FYNNEI. The CDR3: CASSLDQPQHF. Written as DNA, the CDR3 is TGTGCCAGCAGTTTAGATCAGCCCCAGCATTTT.

CDR3 protein: CASSQGSTGGAGNTIYF. Written as DNA, the CDR3 is TGCGCCAGCAGCCAGGGATCCACAGGGGGAGCAGGAAACACCATATATTTT. The chain combines TRBV5-1 with TRBJ1-3; 8 bases fit TRBD1. With V trimmed by 4 bases and J by 4 bases, 13 bases remained unmatched. Germline V gene sequence: CDR1 SGHRS, CDR2 YFSETQ. CDR3 length: 17 amino acids. Full variable domain (remainder filled in from reference TRBV5-1 and TRBJ1-3): KAGVTQTPRYLIKTRGQQVTLSCSPISGHRSVSWYQQTPGQGLQFLFEYFSETQRNKGNFPGRFSGRQFSNSRSEMNVSTLELGDSALYLCASSQGSTGGAGNTIYFGEGSWLTVV.

The V call is TRBV7-9, the J call TRBJ1-2; weak D call: TRBD1 (5 bases). The germline V gene has CDR1 SEHNR and CDR2 FQNEAQ (reference sequence). Between the trimmed V and J ends, which lost 5 bases and 7 bases, there was a span of 14 bases. This CDR3 region has 13 residues. CDR3 in amino acids: CASSQSGGGGYTF. The CDR3, as DNA: TGTGCCAGCAGCCAAAGCGGGGGGGGTGGCTACACCTTC.

The chain carries TRBV3-1 (or the pseudogene TRBV3-2) and TRBJ1-2; TRBD1 agrees at 12 bases. Germline V CDR1 and CDR2: LGHDT, YNNKEL (reference sequence). V gave up 4 bases and J gave up 5 bases; unmatched junction bases: 8. The CDR3 contains 16 residues. The chain's CDR3 is CASSRGTGGELYGYTF. For the CDR3, the DNA is TGTGCCAGCAGCCGCGGGACAGGGGGCGAATTATATGGCTACACCTTC.

This clone appeared once. The chain joins TRBV27 to TRBJ1-1, with unresolved D. Trimming removed 2 bases at V and 0 bases at J, with 13 bases between. The germline CDR1 and CDR2 sequences are MNHEY and SMNVEV (reference sequence). The CDR3 is made up of 16 amino acids. This CDR3 is CASSLGGPRLNTEAFF. In DNA form, the CDR3 reads TGTGCCAGCAGTTTAGGTGGCCCTAGATTGAACACTGAAGCTTTCTTT.

This rearrangement joins TRBV27 to TRBJ1-2; 8 bases are shared with TRBD1. With V trimmed by 7 bases and J by 2 bases, 3 bases remained unmatched. CDR3 length: 13 amino acids. Germline CDR1 MNHEY, CDR2 SMNVEV (reference sequence). The CDR3 DNA is TGTGCCAGCAAGAGGACAGGGAACTATGGCTACACCTTC. It specifies CASKRTGNYGYTF.

The chain employs TRBV9 and TRBJ2-1; a possible D gene is TRBD2 (5 bases). Germline loops: CDR1 SGDLS, CDR2 YYNGEE. CDR3 length: 15 amino acids. V was clipped by 0 bases and J by 0 bases, with 7 bases between them. CDR3 amino acids: CASSVVGNSYNEQFF. CDR3 bases: TGTGCCAGCAGCGTAGTCGGGAACTCCTACAATGAGCAGTTCTTC.

A few counts support this clone. The rearrangement uses TRBV5-6 and TRBJ1-5; D unresolved. This CDR3 is 14 amino acids long. Trimming removed 0 bases from V and 0 bases from J, with 4 bases in between. The V gene's germline CDR1 is SGHDT and CDR2 YYEEEE. CDR3 DNA: TGTGCCAGCAGCTTGGGTCATAGCAATCAGCCCCAGCATTTT. Protein sequence: CASSLGHSNQPQHF.

The chain links TRBV18 to TRBJ2-7; D remains ambiguous. Trimming stripped 3 bases from V and 7 bases from J, with 13 bases between. Germline V CDR1 and CDR2: KGHSH, LQKENI. The CDR3 contains 13 residues. The CDR3 DNA reads TGTGCCAGCTCACCTTCACCCACGCGGGAGCAGTACGTC. Translation: CASSPSPTREQYV.

The genes are TRBV27 and TRBJ2-2; maybe TRBD1 (6 bases). Germline V lookup: CDR1 MNHEY, CDR2 SMNVEV (reference sequence). V was shortened by 1 base and J by 4 bases, with 10 bases between the two germline ends. This CDR3 comprises 15 residues. CDR3 residues: CASSLWDTTTGELFF. CDR3 DNA: TGTGCCAGCAGTTTATGGGACACTACCACCGGGGAGCTGTTTTTT.

This chain connects TRBV7-3 to TRBJ2-3, with 8 bases that match TRBD1. Germline V gives CDR1 SGHTA, CDR2 FQGTGA. V shed 5 bases and J 3 bases; nucleotides not matched to a gene: 4. The CDR3 spans 14 residues. CDR3 in DNA: TGTGCCAGCAGCGGACAGGGAGTGACAGATACGCAGTATTTT. Amino acid sequence: CASSGQGVTDTQYF.

The rearrangement links TRBV28 to TRBJ2-1; the D gene is possibly TRBD1 (6 bases). CDR3 length: 12 amino acids. V was pared by 5 bases and J by 9 bases, with 11 bases between. The germline gives CDR1 MDHEN, CDR2 SYDVKM. CDR3 in DNA: TGTGCCAGCAGTCTAGGGGGTGGTGAGCAGTTCTTC. Translation gives CASSLGGGEQFF. Combining the CDR3 with reference TRBV28 and TRBJ2-1 gives the whole variable domain DVKVTQSSRYLVKRTGEKVFLECVQDMDHENMFWYRQDPGLGLRLIYFSYDVKMKEKGDIPEGYSVSREKKERFSLILESASTNQTSMYLCASSLGGGEQFFGPGTRLTVL.

This chain joins TRBV2 and TRBJ1-1; 8 bases match TRBD1. V was clipped by 7 bases and J by 0 bases; unmatched bases: 7. Germline lookup yields CDR1 SNHLY and CDR2 FYNNEI. This CDR3 has 15 amino acids. The CDR3 region has the DNA TGTGCCAGCACGGGACAGGAGACAATGAACACTGAAGCTTTCTTT. This sequence encodes CASTGQETMNTEAFF.

The J gene is TRBJ1-1, the V gene TRBV27, with 8 bases lining up with TRBD1. With 8 bases clipped from V and 2 bases from J, the junction kept 4 bases outside the gene matches. Germline CDR1 MNHEY, CDR2 SMNVEV (reference sequence). The CDR3 contains 13 residues. The CDR3 sequence: CASSGQGNTEAFF. As DNA, the CDR3 is TGTGCCAGCTCAGGACAGGGAAACACTGAAGCTTTCTTT.

The chain links TRBV6-5 to TRBJ1-6, with TRBD1 matching over 9 bases. Per the germline V gene, CDR1 is MNHEY and CDR2 is SVGAGI. With V trimmed by 6 bases and J by 7 bases, 4 bases remained unmatched. The CDR3 loop spans 14 amino acids. The chain's CDR3 is CASRGTGRNSPLHF. CDR3 sequence (DNA): TGTGCCAGCAGGGGGACAGGGCGCAATTCACCCCTCCACTTT.

The chain links TRBV21-1 to TRBJ1-5; whether TRBD1, the table's D call, matches the DNA was not checked. TRBV21-1 is a recognized pseudogene. CDR3 length: 15 amino acids. The CDR3, as DNA: TGTGCCAGCAGCAAGGACAGGGCTAGCAATCAGCCCCAGCATTTT. Translating it yields CASSKDRASNQPQHF.

V is TRBV27 and J is TRBJ2-1, with D tentatively TRBD2 (5 bases). The germline V and J ends were trimmed by 8 bases and 2 bases, with 16 bases remaining between them. Germline V CDR1 and CDR2: MNHEY, SMNVEV (reference sequence). The CDR3 has 15 amino acids. DNA of the CDR3: TGTGCCAGCGCTCTCCTCCCAGCGGCCTACAATGAGCAGTTCTTC. As protein: CASALLPAAYNEQFF.

This clone was counted a single time. This chain links TRBV5-1 with TRBJ1-5, with D unclear. The CDR3 spans 14 residues. Germline CDR1 SGHRS, CDR2 YFSETQ. V was trimmed by 4 bases and J by 1 base, leaving 9 bases between them. DNA of the CDR3: TGCGCCAGCAGCCCAGAGGGAAGCAATCAGCCCCAGCATTTT. This encodes CASSPEGSNQPQHF.

This clone showed up just a few times. The chain joins TRBV9 to TRBJ1-6; a possible D gene is TRBD1 (5 bases). CDR1 is SGDLS, CDR2 YYNGEE, per germline. Trimming shortened V by 0 bases and J by 6 bases, and 10 bases separated the two germline ends. This CDR3 has 15 amino acids. The CDR3, as DNA: TGTGCCAGCAGCGTAGAGGCAGGGCCTAATTCACCCCTCCACTTT. Translated, it gives CASSVEAGPNSPLHF.

V gene TRBV11-2 combines with J gene TRBJ2-5; 12 bases fit TRBD2. CDR3 length: 18 residues. Looked up from germline, CDR1 is SGHAT and CDR2 is FQNNGV. With V trimmed by 5 bases and J by 5 bases, 15 bases remained unmatched. The CDR3 coding sequence is TGTGCCAGCAGCCCTGGACTAGCGGGAAATCGAAGGTGGGAGACCCAGTACTTC. Its protein is CASSPGLAGNRRWETQYF.

V usage is TRBV7-9 and J usage is TRBJ1-1, with TRBD1 identical over 7 bases. The junction had 2 bases not matched to a gene; V was cut back by 5 bases and J by 2 bases. This CDR3 is built from 13 residues. CDR1 and CDR2 from the germline V gene are SEHNR and FQNEAQ (reference sequence). The DNA for the CDR3 is TGTGCCAGCAGCCCAGGGGGTAACACTGAAGCTTTCTTT. This gives the protein CASSPGGNTEAFF.

The chain employs TRBV7-9 and TRBJ1-2, with a possible D match to TRBD1 (5 bases). Trimming removed 2 bases at V and 8 bases at J, with 12 bases between. In germline, CDR1 is SEHNR, CDR2 FQNEAQ (reference sequence). This CDR3 comprises 13 residues. CDR3 bases: TGTGCCAGCAGCTTAAGGTGGGGCCAAGGCTACACCTTC. This gives the protein CASSLRWGQGYTF.

The V call is TRBV7-9, the J call TRBJ1-1, with a tentative D call TRBD1 (6 bases). The germline V and J ends were trimmed by 1 base and 0 bases, with 12 bases remaining between them. From germline, CDR1 is SEHNR and CDR2 FQNEAQ (reference sequence). This CDR3 contains 16 residues. CDR3 in DNA: TGTGCCAGCAGCTTAGGGGGGCGAATGGTGAACACTGAAGCTTTCTTT. Its protein product is CASSLGGRMVNTEAFF.

This rearrangement joins TRBV5-5 to TRBJ1-6; possible D gene TRBD1, 5 bases. V dropped 0 bases and J dropped 6 bases, with 10 bases sitting between them. Germline V gene data show CDR1 as SGHKS and CDR2 as YYEKEE (reference sequence). The CDR3 loop spans 15 amino acids. CDR3 region: CASSLAGWSNSPLHF. The CDR3 DNA reads TGTGCCAGCAGCTTGGCAGGGTGGAGTAATTCACCCCTCCACTTT.